Reported below is one T cell receptor (beta chain). This entry is derived from a study of identical twins. Trimming pared 0 bases from V and 2 bases from J, leaving 9 bases between. This CDR3 is 15 amino acids long. The V gene's germline CDR1 is SEHNR and CDR2 FQNEAQ (reference sequence). A universal primer site arose from template switching, and cDNA bore unique molecular identifiers. TCRdb re-called the 5' RACE reads with MiXCR, one entry per CDR3 protein. The table records fewer than 650,000 distinct CDR3 sequences, nearly 10% of them present only once. The sample was also linked to a second study, of yellow fever vaccine responses in identical twins. That study adds: Vaccine-induced T cell responses in twins were reportedly observed to appear partly convergent, partly personalized.

This sequence was found in a woman younger than 30 in good health. This chain links TRBV7-9 with TRBJ2-3; D unclear. The sample taken for sequencing was PBMCs. CDR3 DNA sequence: TGTGCCAGCAGCTTAGCGCAACTGAACACAGATACGCAGTATTTT. This translates into CASSLAQLNTDTQYF.